This T cell receptor (beta chain) was recorded in a study of blood T cell repertoires in COVID-19. In the study overall: Specimens from acute and convalescent COVID-19 originated in the United States, Italy and Spain.

Sequenced by immunoSEQ multiplex PCR; TCRdb stores in-frame clones only, minus some. In the table there are a few hundred thousand clones, 89% of which are singletons. This sequence originates from a woman in her 40s who had recovered from COVID-19. Sequenced: peripheral blood.

CDR3 protein: CASSDQGQVNTGELFF. CDR3 DNA sequence: TGTGCCAGCAGTGACCAAGGACAGGTTAACACCGGGGAGCTGTTTTTT. V is TRBV2 and J is TRBJ2-2; the match to TRBD1 covers 7 bases. There are 16 residues in the CDR3. Trimming removed 3 bases from V and 2 bases from J; junction bases left unmatched: 6. CDR1 is SNHLY, CDR2 FYNNEI, per germline.